Detailed here is one TCR beta chain. These data originate in a study of PD-1 blockade in classical Hodgkin lymphoma. Germline CDR1 reads SGHTA; CDR2 reads FQGTGA. The CDR3 is 16 residues long. Trimming cost V 0 bases and J 6 bases; bases outside gene matches: 10. TCRdb keeps only in-frame clones here, not all; method: immunoSEQ multiplex PCR. Here the sample spans tens of thousands of clones, roughly nine tenths being singletons. All patients relapsed after autologous stem cell transplantation, and brentuximab vedotin exposure varied. The clonotype originates from a human donor with classical Hodgkin lymphoma. Sequenced material: peripheral blood mononuclear cells (PBMCs), taken at baseline. The rearrangement links TRBV7-3 to TRBJ2-7; 8 nucleotides align to TRBD1. CDR3 nucleotide sequence: TGTGCCAGCAGCTTAACGGGGTCATTTGGACAGGGCGAGCAGTACTTC. Protein product: CASSLTGSFGQGEQYF.